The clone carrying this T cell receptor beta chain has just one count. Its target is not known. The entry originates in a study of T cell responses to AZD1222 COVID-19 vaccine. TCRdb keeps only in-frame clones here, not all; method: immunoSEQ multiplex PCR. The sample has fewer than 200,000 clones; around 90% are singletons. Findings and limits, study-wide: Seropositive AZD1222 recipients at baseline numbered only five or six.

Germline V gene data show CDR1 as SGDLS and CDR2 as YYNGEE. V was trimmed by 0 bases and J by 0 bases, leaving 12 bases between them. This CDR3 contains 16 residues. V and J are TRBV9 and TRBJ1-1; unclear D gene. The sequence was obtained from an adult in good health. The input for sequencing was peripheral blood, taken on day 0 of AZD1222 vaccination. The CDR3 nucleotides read TGTGCCAGCAGCGTAGCTCCTAATACCATGAACACTGAAGCTTTCTTT. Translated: CASSVAPNTMNTEAFF.